Sequencing of this T cell receptor (beta chain) was carried out in a study of T cells in Graves' hyperthyroidism and ophthalmopathy. At the level of the study: Staff took peripheral blood when the initial diagnosis was made, before any treatment began.

On this clonotype itself: Relative to the germline gene, one junction end is altered; a read error may explain this.

Regions amplified from RNA transcripts were the TCR beta CDR3 regions. HTBI primers were used for first-round RT-PCR of the TCR CDR3. TCRdb independently ran MiXCR on the multiplex PCR reads; one entry per CDR3 protein. The table lists about 520,000 distinct CDR3 sequences, around 22% of them singletons. Per the germline V gene, CDR1 is MNHNS and CDR2 is SASEGT. The CDR3 has 16 residues. Any patient presenting with uncontrolled infection, other autoimmune disease, pregnancy or lactation was left out. Sequenced sample: blood. This sequence originates from a woman aged 25 to 39 with Graves' ophthalmopathy. The V gene is TRBV6-1, the J gene TRBJ2-2, with D tentatively TRBD1 or TRBD2 (5 bases each). The CDR3 protein is CASSGGRGSNTGEPFF. CDR3 DNA sequence: TGTGCCAGCAGTGGGGGTCGGGGCTCCAACACCGGGGAGCCGTTTTTT.